This entry lists 22 T cell receptor beta chains sequenced from one sample in a study of cytomegalovirus exposure and HLA in healthy donors. Only in-frame clones appear in the TCRdb table, and some are missing; sequencing was by immunoSEQ multiplex PCR. The sample lists 100,000 to 120,000 clones; approximately 95% were seen once. Source material: PBMCs. The receptors originated from a woman under 30 in good health and CMV-seronegative.

In DNA, the CDR3 is TGCGCCAGCAGAACTCTCGAATTAGCGGGACAAGAGACCCAGTACTTC. It encodes CASRTLELAGQETQYF. J is TRBJ2-5 and V is TRBV5-1; TRBD2 aligns across 8 bases. V was clipped by 5 bases and J by 2 bases; unmatched bases: 11. The CDR3 runs to 16 residues. Germline CDR1 is SGHRS and CDR2 is YFSETQ.

About this clone itself: Other DNA sequences in this specimen translate into the identical CDR3. This CDR3 reads CASSLGQGYGYTF. The CDR3 bases are TGTGCCAGCAGCTTGGGACAGGGCTATGGCTACACCTTC. This chain connects TRBV28 to TRBJ1-2; TRBD1 matches at 9 bases. In germline, CDR1 is MDHEN, CDR2 SYDVKM. J was trimmed by 4 bases and V by 6 bases; bases with no gene match: 3. The CDR3 has 13 residues.

V and J are TRBV18 and TRBJ2-1; 10 nucleotides agree with TRBD1. After removal of 5 bases from V and 7 bases from J, the junction contained 8 bases not matched to a gene. The CDR3 consists of 15 residues. The germline CDR1 and CDR2 sequences are KGHSH and LQKENI. DNA for the CDR3: TGTGCCAGCTCAAAGGGACAGGGGCAATCGAATGAGCAGTTCTTC. It codes for CASSKGQGQSNEQFF.

The rearrangement joins TRBV5-8 to TRBJ1-2; D gene unclear. The germline V and J ends were trimmed by 1 base and 2 bases, with 3 bases remaining between them. CDR1 SGHTS and CDR2 YDEGEE come from the germline V gene. This CDR3 is 12 amino acids long. DNA for the CDR3: TGTGCCAGCAGCTTGCAGAACTATGGCTACACCTTC. Encoded protein: CASSLQNYGYTF.

The chain recombines TRBV7-8 with TRBJ2-2, with D perhaps matching TRBD1 (6 bases). V lost 2 bases and J lost 4, with 14 bases in between. Germline-derived CDR1 and CDR2 are SGHVS and FQNEAQ. The CDR3 consists of 16 residues. The CDR3 here is CASSLYPGDGTGELFF. CDR3 DNA: TGTGCCAGCAGCTTATACCCAGGGGATGGCACCGGGGAGCTGTTTTTT.

J is TRBJ1-2 and V is TRBV2, with D possibly matching TRBD1 (6 bases). V was pared by 9 bases and J by 0 bases, with 11 bases between. The CDR3 has 13 amino acids. Per germline, CDR1 SNHLY and CDR2 FYNNEI. The CDR3 nucleotides are TGTGCCAGAACCGACAGGCCTAACTATGGCTACACCTTC. Translation gives CARTDRPNYGYTF.

The J gene is TRBJ2-7, the V gene TRBV5-1, with D maybe TRBD2 (5 bases). The CDR3 loop spans 14 amino acids. Trimming stripped 1 base from V and 0 bases from J, with 8 bases between. The V gene's germline CDR1 is SGHRS and CDR2 YFSETQ. The DNA for the CDR3 is TGCGCCAGCAGCTTGTGGGGAGCCTCCTACGAGCAGTACTTC. This translates into CASSLWGASYEQYF.

The rearrangement uses TRBV5-1 and TRBJ2-7, with TRBD1 matching over 7 bases. After removal of 4 bases from V and 0 bases from J, the junction contained 4 bases not matched to a gene. Germline lookup yields CDR1 SGHRS and CDR2 YFSETQ. The CDR3 totals 14 residues. CDR3 bases: TGCGCCAGCAGCGTACGGGACAGCTCCTACGAGCAGTACTTC. Translation: CASSVRDSSYEQYF.

This clone was observed once. This rearrangement joins TRBV11-1 to TRBJ2-7, with 8 nucleotides matching TRBD1. Germline V gives CDR1 SGHAT, CDR2 FQDESV (reference sequence). There are 14 residues in the CDR3. The V gene end was trimmed by 4 bases and the J gene end by 3 bases; junction bases not matched to a gene: 5. This CDR3 reads CASSSGTGSYEQYF. The CDR3 DNA reads as TGTGCCAGCAGCTCCGGGACAGGCAGCTACGAGCAGTACTTC.

Concerning this clone: Within the sample, other DNA sequences also encode this same CDR3. V and J are TRBV18 and TRBJ2-6, with unresolved D. CDR3 length: 14 amino acids. V was clipped by 2 bases and J by 1 base, with 3 bases between them. Germline CDR1 and CDR2: KGHSH and LQKENI. The CDR3 sequence is CASSPSSGANVLTF. Here the CDR3 DNA reads TGTGCCAGCTCACCATCATCTGGGGCCAACGTCCTGACTTTC.

The chain has TRBV19 and TRBJ2-7; D unclear. Trimming cost V 5 bases and J 3 bases, with 8 bases left between them. The germline V gene encodes CDR1 LNHDA and CDR2 SQIVND (reference sequence). The CDR3 totals 12 residues. The CDR3 bases are TGTGCCAGTAGTTCCCGGTTCTACGAGCAGTACTTC. Translating it yields CASSSRFYEQYF.

This chain uses TRBV7-2 with TRBJ2-1; 8 positions match TRBD2. Germline assignment: CDR1 SGHTA and CDR2 FQGNSA. The V segment lost 4 bases and the J segment 5 bases; nucleotides outside the gene matches: 7. The CDR3 totals 15 residues. The chain's CDR3 is CASSSPTGGNNEQFF. CDR3 DNA: TGTGCCAGCAGCTCCCCTACGGGGGGGAACAATGAGCAGTTCTTC.

The chain couples TRBV14 to TRBJ2-1; 8 bases map to TRBD2. In germline, CDR1 is SGHDN, CDR2 FVKESK. The CDR3 has 20 amino acids. The ends lost 0 bases at V and 0 bases at J; junction bases unmatched: 13. CDR3 protein: CASSQESIGRSGASYNEQFF. CDR3 in DNA: TGTGCCAGCAGCCAAGAGTCGATCGGACGTAGCGGGGCCTCCTACAATGAGCAGTTCTTC.

The J gene is TRBJ2-3, the V gene TRBV11-2; weak D call: TRBD2 (7 bases). Between the trimmed V and J ends, which lost 4 bases and 6 bases, there was a span of 14 bases. The length of the CDR3 is 14 residues. The germline CDR1 and CDR2 sequences are SGHAT and FQNNGV. The DNA of the CDR3 is TGTGCCAGCAGCTCCCTGGGGGGGCCGGATACGCAGTATTTT. Translating gives CASSSLGGPDTQYF.

This clone is a singleton in its sample. CDR3 sequence: CARRGPNTEAFF. CDR3 nucleotide sequence: TGTGCTAGGAGGGGTCCGAACACTGAAGCTTTCTTT. The chain is built from TRBV2 and TRBJ1-1; D perhaps matches TRBD1 (5 bases). Germline assignment: CDR1 SNHLY and CDR2 FYNNEI. The CDR3 loop spans 12 amino acids.

This clone has only a few counts. The chain has TRBV4-1 and TRBJ2-7; D uncertain. Trimming left V 4 bases short and J 6 bases short, with 13 bases between. Germline V gene lookup returns CDR1 MGHRA and CDR2 YSYEKL. The CDR3 is 13 residues long. CDR3 nucleotide sequence: TGCGCCAGCAGCCCCACTATTCTAAGCGAGCAGTACTTC. Translating gives CASSPTILSEQYF.

This chain connects TRBV5-1 to TRBJ2-5, with D hard to call. Trimming shortened V by 3 bases and J by 3 bases, and 9 bases separated the two germline ends. This CDR3 spans 13 amino acids. Germline V gene sequence: CDR1 SGHRS, CDR2 YFSETQ. Written as DNA, the CDR3 is TGCGCCAGCAGCTCGGCGGTTAAAGAGACCCAGTACTTC. Protein: CASSSAVKETQYF.

CDR3 loop: CASSQIWADRESIYGYTF. Here the CDR3 DNA reads TGCGCCAGCAGCCAAATTTGGGCGGACAGGGAATCTATCTATGGCTACACCTTC. The chain is built from TRBV4-3 and TRBJ1-2; the match to TRBD1 covers 8 bases. The CDR3 is made up of 18 amino acids. Germline V gives CDR1 LGHNA, CDR2 YSLEER. After removal of 2 bases from V and 4 bases from J, the junction contained 15 bases not matched to a gene.

V usage is TRBV7-6 and J usage is TRBJ2-5; a possible D gene is TRBD1 (5 bases). Germline CDR1 reads SGHVS; CDR2 reads FNYEAQ. This CDR3 has 14 amino acids. V was trimmed by 4 bases and J by 7 bases, leaving 16 bases between them. The CDR3 here is CASSSSEGVGTQYF. The CDR3 region has the DNA TGTGCCAGCAGCTCTTCTGAAGGGGTTGGGACCCAGTACTTC. The entire variable domain, with the rest obtained from reference TRBV7-6 and TRBJ2-5, is as follows: GAGVSQSPRYKVTKRGQDVALRCDPISGHVSLYWYRQALGQGPEFLTYFNYEAQQDKSGLPNDRFSAERPEGSISTLTIQRTEQRDSAMYRCASSSSEGVGTQYFGPGTRLLVL.

The chain carries TRBV11-2 and TRBJ1-5; no clear D. Trimming took off 5 bases at V and 0 bases at J, with 5 bases between the two ends. The CDR3 consists of 13 residues. Per germline, CDR1 SGHAT and CDR2 FQNNGV. The CDR3 DNA is TGTGCCAGCAGCGTAAATAGCAATCAGCCCCAGCATTTT. Its protein product is CASSVNSNQPQHF.

On this clone itself: Other nucleotide sequences in the sample specify the same CDR3. The chain is built from TRBV18 and TRBJ1-3; TRBD1 might be the D (6 bases). Germline CDR1 reads KGHSH; CDR2 reads LQKENI. The CDR3 spans 13 residues. The V end lost 6 bases, the J end lost 1 base, and 7 bases lay between the germline ends. CDR3 sequence: CASSQGSGNTIYF. CDR3 nucleotides: TGTGCCAGCTCCCAGGGGTCTGGAAACACCATATATTTT.

There are many counts of this clone. J is TRBJ2-1 and V is TRBV4-2; 13 positions agree with TRBD2. This CDR3 is built from 15 residues. CDR1 and CDR2 from the germline V gene are LGHNA and YNFKEQ. With V trimmed by 2 bases and J by 6 bases, 1 base remained unmatched. CDR3 loop: CASSQTSGGANEQFF. The DNA of the CDR3 is TGTGCCAGCAGCCAAACTAGCGGGGGGGCCAATGAGCAGTTCTTC.